This T cell receptor (beta chain) emerged from a study of CD8+ T cells in alopecia areata (dated by TCRdb to 2017 to 2018). Regarding the complete study: The treated patients, all with moderate-to-severe alopecia areata, were enrolled in an open-label pilot trial of oral tofacitinib given at 5 to 10 mg twice daily. Patients received tofacitinib for 6 to 18 months and were then followed off drug for 6 months to check for delayed response and recurrence. On the human side, TCRbeta sequencing was run on scalp tissue and on sorted CD4+ and CD8+ peripheral blood T cells from healthy controls and from alopecia areata patients with either patchy or totalis/universalis disease. High-throughput TCRbeta sequencing was used to examine T cell clonal expansion in alopecia areata in both the C3H/HeJ mouse model and human patients. RNA was extracted with the PAXgene miRNA kit for fixed scalp, the miRNeasy kit for PBMCs, and the RNeasy kit for mouse skin. Biopsies were taken from tofacitinib-treated patients at baseline and again at 4 and 24 weeks into treatment, and several of those patients also had a later scalp biopsy. immunoSEQ multiplex PCR using 35 Vbeta forward primers and 13 Jbeta reverse primers was used to amplify TCRbeta CDR3 regions. Scalp clonality was compared across normal scalp (n=4), patchy alopecia areata scalp (n=8), and alopecia totalis/universalis scalp (n=8). In treated patients, disease severity was measured using the SALT score, which gives the percentage of scalp surface area affected.

A remark on this clone: The specificity of this receptor is unknown. Base qualities are missing; no much larger clone stands one base away.

The library relied on the immunoSEQ multiplex PCR assay. For TCR sequencing, RNA was extracted from every sample and reverse transcribed into cDNA to serve as template. SuperScript III was used to make first-strand cDNA, primed with a 2:1 mix of oligo-dT and random hexamers. A synthetic immune receptor repertoire was used to gauge amplification bias, and whatever bias remained was removed computationally. As for how the authors treated the data: Raw reads were preprocessed to remove errors, and CDR3 was defined according to IMGT conventions as the region from the conserved cysteine to phenylalanine. Clonality was computed by normalizing Shannon entropy by log2 of the number of productive unique TCRs and subtracting the result from 1. Scalp TCRbeta sequences were cross-referenced with sorted blood CD4 and CD8 repertoires so that the CD4 or CD8 identity of scalp clones could be inferred. The clones in this table, taken by TCRdb from immuneACCESS, are in-frame only. Not every clone is retained; where verified, under half of the shortfall comes from an unresolved V gene, and the cause of the rest is unknown. V, J and clone size reflect that table, while D and trimming were determined from the DNA. In this sample the table shows about 88,000 clones, roughly two fifths of which occur a single time. Jointly, the top ten make up 18% of the sample.

Study-level results and caveats: Shared TCR sequences between patients were less evident than in mice, which may be partly attributable to HLA diversity in the patient population. Because the treated cohort was small and had only one nonresponder, larger studies are needed to examine links between baseline CD8+ expansion and response. Scalp TCR repertoire analysis is complicated because resident alphabeta T cells in normal human skin are also sequenced, whereas mouse skin is dominated by gammadelta T cells. Higher clonality and more expanded CD8+ clones were observed in lesional scalp than in normal scalp, particularly in alopecia totalis/universalis, a finding suggestive of antigenic drive. With tofacitinib, both scalp clonality and the number of expanded CD8+ clones among the top 100 scalp clones went down significantly. Many expanded lesional clones persisted in scalp and blood during tofacitinib treatment, which may partly explain relapse after stopping treatment.

At the junction V is shortened by 0 bases and J by 2 bases; bases outside the gene matches: 5. The cysteine opens and the phenylalanine closes a CDR3 of 16 amino acids. The DNA shown is the 48-base CDR3, in frame from base 1. The germline V gene encodes CDR1 SGHTA and CDR2 FQGTGA. The time point label, as the study defines it: 20 to 30 weeks on oral tofacitinib. The treatment or condition label for this specimen denotes: oral pan-JAK inhibitor, 5-10 mg twice daily. Lesional scalp punch biopsies and peripheral blood were obtained from alopecia areata patients. After PBMCs were isolated by density centrifugation and stained for CD3, CD4 and CD8, a FACSAria was used to sort CD4+ and CD8+ T cells.

The source of this sequence is a human donor with alopecia areata. The receptor chain draws on TRBV7-3 and TRBJ2-7, and TRBD2 aligns with 9 junction nucleotides. This sample comprised CD8+ T cells sorted from blood, obtained at week 24, from a patient treated with tofacitinib. The DNA sequence is TGTGCCAGCAGCTTAACTATAGCGGGAGAGGCCTACGAGCAGTACTTC. It translates as CASSLTIAGEAYEQYF.